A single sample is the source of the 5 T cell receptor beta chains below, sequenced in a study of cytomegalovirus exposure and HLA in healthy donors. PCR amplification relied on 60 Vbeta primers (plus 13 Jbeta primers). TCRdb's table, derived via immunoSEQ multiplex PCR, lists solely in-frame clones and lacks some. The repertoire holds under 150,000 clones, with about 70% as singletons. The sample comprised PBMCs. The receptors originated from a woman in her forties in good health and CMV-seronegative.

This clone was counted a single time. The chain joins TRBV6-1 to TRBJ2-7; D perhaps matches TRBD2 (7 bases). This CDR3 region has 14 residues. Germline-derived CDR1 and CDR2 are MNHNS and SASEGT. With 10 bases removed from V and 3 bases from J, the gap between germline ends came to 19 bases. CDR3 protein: CAIRWEGVIYEQYF. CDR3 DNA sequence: TGTGCCATACGGTGGGAGGGGGTAATCTACGAGCAGTACTTC.

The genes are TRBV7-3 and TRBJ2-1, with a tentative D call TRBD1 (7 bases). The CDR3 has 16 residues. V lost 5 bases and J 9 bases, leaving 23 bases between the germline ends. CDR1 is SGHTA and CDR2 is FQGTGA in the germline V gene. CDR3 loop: CASSVQGDPGVGEQFF. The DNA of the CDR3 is TGTGCCAGCAGCGTCCAGGGGGATCCGGGGGTTGGTGAGCAGTTCTTC.

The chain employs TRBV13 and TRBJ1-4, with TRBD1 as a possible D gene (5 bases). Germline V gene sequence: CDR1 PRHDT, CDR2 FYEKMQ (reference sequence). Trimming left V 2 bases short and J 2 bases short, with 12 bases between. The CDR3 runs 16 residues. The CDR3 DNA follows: TGTGCCAGCAGCTTAAAAGGGCGGGGGACTAATGAAAAACTGTTTTTT. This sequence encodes CASSLKGRGTNEKLFF.

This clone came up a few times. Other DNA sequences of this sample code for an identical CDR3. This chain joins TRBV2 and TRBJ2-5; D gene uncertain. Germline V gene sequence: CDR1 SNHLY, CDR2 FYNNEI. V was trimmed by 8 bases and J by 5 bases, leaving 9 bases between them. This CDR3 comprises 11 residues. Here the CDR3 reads CASSARETQYF. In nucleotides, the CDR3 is TGTGCCAGCTCTGCTAGGGAGACCCAGTACTTC.

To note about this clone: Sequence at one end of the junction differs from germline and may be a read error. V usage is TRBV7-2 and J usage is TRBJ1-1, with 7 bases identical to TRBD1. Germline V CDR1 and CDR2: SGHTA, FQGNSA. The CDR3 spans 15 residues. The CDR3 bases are TGTGCCAGCAGCTTATCCACCAGGGGGAACACTAAAGCTTTCTTT. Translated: CASSLSTRGNTKAFF.